Below are 25 T cell receptor beta chains sequenced from a single sample in a study of OX40 agonist ivuxolimab in advanced cancers. Produced via immunoSEQ multiplex PCR; TCRdb's table is partial and in-frame only. This sample has 55,000 to 70,000 clones, with about 83% found just once. Here the sequenced sample was CD4+ or CD8+ T cells sorted from blood, taken in a trial of the OX40 agonist ivuxolimab. These receptors all stem from an adult with an advanced solid tumor such as melanoma, head and neck, liver or kidney cancer.

The chain recombines TRBV15 with TRBJ2-7; weak D call: TRBD2 (5 bases). V was clipped by 5 bases and J by 3 bases, with 14 bases between them. The CDR3 contains 14 residues. In germline, CDR1 is LNHNV, CDR2 YYDKDF (reference sequence). The CDR3 bases are TGTGCCACCAGCCAGGCCGGGATCAGCTACGAGCAGTACTTC. It codes for CATSQAGISYEQYF.

The chain is built from TRBV27 and TRBJ2-6, with 12 bases aligning to TRBD1. V lost 8 bases, J lost 0 bases, and 20 bases stayed unmatched. The CDR3 has 22 residues. Germline V lookup: CDR1 MNHEY, CDR2 SMNVEV (reference sequence). In nucleotides, the CDR3 is TGTGCCAGCCGAGTCTCCGGGACAGGGGGCCGATTAGACTACTCTGGGGCCAACGTCCTGACTTTC. It encodes CASRVSGTGGRLDYSGANVLTF.

V usage is TRBV2 and J usage is TRBJ1-4; D is unresolved. Germline CDR1 SNHLY, CDR2 FYNNEI. V was cut by 4 bases and J by 4 bases, with 10 bases left in between. The CDR3 loop spans 14 amino acids. Here the CDR3 DNA reads TGTGCCAGCAGTGGGAGGGCCTATAATGAAAAACTGTTTTTT. Its translation is CASSGRAYNEKLFF.

The chain is built from TRBV7-9 and TRBJ1-2; possibly TRBD1 for D (6 bases). Germline CDR1 is SEHNR and CDR2 is FQNEAQ (reference sequence). The CDR3 spans 15 residues. Trimming cost V 5 bases and J 2 bases, with 15 bases left between them. CDR3 sequence reads: CASSASGVENYGYTF. The DNA for the CDR3 is TGTGCCAGCAGCGCGTCAGGGGTTGAAAACTATGGCTACACCTTC.

This clone is a singleton in its sample. The genes are TRBV28 and TRBJ2-2; D may be TRBD1 (6 bases). Germline values: CDR1 MDHEN, CDR2 SYDVKM. V was clipped by 6 bases and J by 1 base, with 9 bases between them. This CDR3 has 14 residues. CDR3 nucleotides: TGTGCCAGCAGATCGGGACAGAACACCGGGGAGCTGTTTTTT. Translated, it gives CASRSGQNTGELFF.

This chain uses TRBV19 with TRBJ2-7, with D tentatively TRBD1 (5 bases). V lost 2 bases, J lost 5 bases, and 10 bases lay in between. This CDR3 region has 13 residues. Per germline, CDR1 LNHDA and CDR2 SQIVND (reference sequence). The CDR3 protein is CASSISRAHEQYF. CDR3 DNA sequence: TGTGCCAGTAGTATAAGCAGGGCCCACGAGCAGTACTTC.

This CDR3 is CAISSSRQDYEQYF. CDR3 sequence (DNA): TGTGCCATCAGTTCGTCGAGGCAGGACTACGAGCAGTACTTC. The J gene is TRBJ2-7, the V gene TRBV10-3; no definite D call. Germline V gene lookup returns CDR1 ENHRY and CDR2 SYGVKD. V lost 5 bases and J lost 3, with 14 bases in between. The CDR3 totals 14 residues.

This clone was counted once. The chain combines TRBV7-9 with TRBJ1-1; D might be TRBD1 (5 bases). The CDR3 covers 15 residues. Per the germline V gene, CDR1 is SEHNR and CDR2 is FQNEAQ (reference sequence). With 1 base removed from V and 3 bases from J, the gap between germline ends came to 12 bases. DNA of the CDR3: TGTGCCAGCAGCTTAGGACAGCCTATGGACACTGAAGCTTTCTTT. Its translation is CASSLGQPMDTEAFF.

This clone was found once. The chain employs TRBV6-1 and TRBJ2-7; 10 bases fit TRBD2. Germline assignment: CDR1 MNHNS and CDR2 SASEGT. The CDR3 covers 13 residues. The trim removed 6 bases at V and 7 bases at J, leaving 6 bases unmatched. DNA of the CDR3: TGTGCCAGCAGCCCCGGGACTAGCGTTGAGCAGTACTTC. This sequence encodes CASSPGTSVEQYF.

The rearrangement joins TRBV25-1 to TRBJ2-3; possibly TRBD1 or TRBD2 for D (5 bases each). The CDR3 extends over 15 amino acids. Germline V gene data show CDR1 as MGHDK and CDR2 as SYGVNS. Between the trimmed V and J ends, which lost 6 bases and 4 bases, there was a span of 17 bases. The CDR3: CASSEGRGLPDTQYF. The CDR3 bases are TGTGCCAGCAGCGAGGGACGGGGCCTGCCAGATACGCAGTATTTT.

This clone was seen only a few times. The CDR3 region is CASSPLGHSNQPQHF. The CDR3 bases are TGCGCCAGCAGCCCGTTGGGACATAGCAATCAGCCCCAGCATTTT. This rearrangement joins TRBV5-1 to TRBJ1-5; tentative D call: TRBD1 (6 bases). CDR1 is SGHRS and CDR2 is YFSETQ in the germline V gene. The CDR3 consists of 15 residues. With 4 bases removed from V and 0 bases from J, the gap between germline ends came to 11 bases. The full variable domain, completed using reference TRBV5-1 and TRBJ1-5, is KAGVTQTPRYLIKTRGQQVTLSCSPISGHRSVSWYQQTPGQGLQFLFEYFSETQRNKGNFPGRFSGRQFSNSRSEMNVSTLELGDSALYLCASSPLGHSNQPQHFGDGTRLSIL.

This clone appeared a single time. This chain connects TRBV5-1 to TRBJ1-1; D is uncertain. This CDR3 has 12 residues. The germline V gene has CDR1 SGHRS and CDR2 YFSETQ. V gave up 1 base and J gave up 8 bases, with 9 bases separating them. Here the CDR3 reads CASSLIGREAFF. In DNA, the CDR3 is TGCGCCAGCAGCTTGATAGGAAGGGAAGCTTTCTTT.

V is TRBV9 and J is TRBJ2-2, with 8 bases that match TRBD2. Germline V lookup: CDR1 SGDLS, CDR2 YYNGEE. This CDR3 comprises 16 residues. V was clipped by 6 bases and J by 6 bases; unmatched bases: 13. CDR3 loop: CASTQRSGGGAGELFF. DNA of the CDR3: TGTGCCAGCACCCAAAGGAGCGGGGGTGGGGCCGGGGAGCTGTTTTTT.

This clone was observed a handful of times. The rearrangement uses TRBV7-2 and TRBJ2-5, with 8 bases matching TRBD2. The germline CDR1 and CDR2 sequences are SGHTA and FQGNSA. V lost 4 bases and J lost 0; bases outside the gene matches: 7. The CDR3 is 16 amino acids. The CDR3 DNA sequence: TGTGCCAGCAGCTCTCGAGCGGGGGCCTACCAAGAGACCCAGTACTTC. Translation: CASSSRAGAYQETQYF.

This clone appeared once. The chain has TRBV5-6 and TRBJ1-3; no clear D gene. From germline, CDR1 is SGHDT and CDR2 YYEEEE. The CDR3 is 15 residues long. The V end lost 2 bases, the J end lost 3 bases, and 12 bases lay between the germline ends. The CDR3 bases are TGTGCCAGCAGCTTTATCGATCGACTTGGAAACACCATATATTTT. Translating it yields CASSFIDRLGNTIYF.

This clone was recorded a few times. This sequence joins TRBV19 and TRBJ1-2, with D uncertain. The germline gives CDR1 LNHDA, CDR2 SQIVND (reference sequence). The V and J ends lost 1 base and 4 bases respectively, with 13 bases between them. CDR3 length: 15 amino acids. Here the CDR3 DNA reads TGTGCCAGTAGTATAGCGGCAGGAATGGTCTATGGCTACACCTTC. Its protein product is CASSIAAGMVYGYTF.

The chain employs TRBV6-1 and TRBJ1-5; D is undetermined. CDR1 is MNHNS, CDR2 SASEGT, per germline. There are 12 residues in the CDR3. V lost 7 bases to trimming and J lost 7 bases, with 11 bases between them. The CDR3 loop reads CASTTSHQPQHF. CDR3 nucleotides: TGTGCCAGCACGACTAGCCACCAGCCCCAGCATTTT.

This clone was seen a few times. The V and J genes are TRBV10-3 and TRBJ2-7; 9 bases agree with TRBD1. After removal of 8 bases from V and 1 base from J, the junction contained 6 bases not matched to a gene. Germline V gene data show CDR1 as ENHRY and CDR2 as SYGVKD. The CDR3 is made up of 14 amino acids. CDR3 residues: CAIQGQGRSYEQYF. The CDR3 DNA reads TGTGCCATCCAGGGACAGGGAAGGTCCTACGAGCAGTACTTC.

The V and J genes are TRBV28 and TRBJ1-1; D is perhaps TRBD1 (6 bases). The germline V and J ends were trimmed by 6 bases and 4 bases, with 15 bases remaining between them. Germline V gene lookup returns CDR1 MDHEN and CDR2 SYDVKM. This CDR3 is 14 amino acids long. CDR3 region: CASSPQVGGTEAFF. DNA of the CDR3: TGTGCCAGCAGCCCGCAAGTAGGGGGCACTGAAGCTTTCTTT.

The chain couples TRBV29-1 to TRBJ2-7; 7 bases are a match to TRBD1. Germline loops: CDR1 SQVTM, CDR2 ANQGSEA. The CDR3 length is 12 residues. J was trimmed by 2 bases and V by 5 bases; bases with no gene match: 3. CDR3: CSVMQGAYEQYF. In nucleotides, the CDR3 is TGCAGCGTTATGCAGGGGGCCTACGAGCAGTACTTC.

The genes are TRBV7-9 and TRBJ2-2, with 7 bases aligning to TRBD1. The junction had 10 bases not matched to a gene; V was cut back by 3 bases and J by 6 bases. Germline CDR1 reads SEHNR; CDR2 reads FQNEAQ (reference sequence). The CDR3 is made up of 16 amino acids. The CDR3 sequence: CASSFPGQDRSGELFF. In DNA, the CDR3 is TGTGCCAGCAGCTTTCCCGGACAGGATCGGTCCGGGGAGCTGTTTTTT.

The sample holds a few counts of this clone. The rearrangement joins TRBV18 to TRBJ2-2; 10 bases are a match to TRBD1. CDR1 and CDR2 from the germline V gene are KGHSH and LQKENI. V shed 5 bases and J 6 bases; nucleotides not matched to a gene: 3. The CDR3 consists of 14 residues. As DNA, the CDR3 is TGTGCCAGCTCATCAGGACAGGGGGCCGGGGAGCTGTTTTTT. Translated: CASSSGQGAGELFF.

V and J are TRBV25-1 and TRBJ1-1; TRBD1 is a possible D gene (5 bases). Trimming left V 7 bases short and J 1 base short, with 10 bases between. Germline V gene data show CDR1 as MGHDK and CDR2 as SYGVNS. CDR3 length: 13 amino acids. The CDR3 loop reads CASTGHRNTEAFF. In DNA, the CDR3 is TGTGCCAGCACCGGACATCGGAACACTGAAGCTTTCTTT.

This chain joins TRBV2 and TRBJ1-1; no clear D gene. The CDR3 spans 16 residues. V shed 0 bases and J shed 0 bases, with 11 bases lying between them. The germline V gene encodes CDR1 SNHLY and CDR2 FYNNEI. CDR3 in DNA: TGTGCCAGCAGTGAAGCCTTTGCAGGAATGAACACTGAAGCTTTCTTT. Its translation is CASSEAFAGMNTEAFF.

In DNA, the CDR3 is TGTGCCAGCAGCTTGGACAGAAACTATGGCTACACCTTC. It encodes CASSLDRNYGYTF. The chain carries TRBV5-6 and TRBJ1-2; D is unclear. This CDR3 contains 13 residues. Germline CDR1 reads SGHDT; CDR2 reads YYEEEE. Trimming pared 0 bases from V and 2 bases from J, leaving 5 bases between. The whole variable domain, filled in from reference TRBV5-6 and TRBJ1-2, reads DAGVTQSPTHLIKTRGQQVTLRCSPKSGHDTVSWYQQALGQGPQFIFQYYEEEERQRGNFPDRFSGHQFPNYSSELNVNALLLGDSALYLCASSLDRNYGYTFGSGTRLTVV.